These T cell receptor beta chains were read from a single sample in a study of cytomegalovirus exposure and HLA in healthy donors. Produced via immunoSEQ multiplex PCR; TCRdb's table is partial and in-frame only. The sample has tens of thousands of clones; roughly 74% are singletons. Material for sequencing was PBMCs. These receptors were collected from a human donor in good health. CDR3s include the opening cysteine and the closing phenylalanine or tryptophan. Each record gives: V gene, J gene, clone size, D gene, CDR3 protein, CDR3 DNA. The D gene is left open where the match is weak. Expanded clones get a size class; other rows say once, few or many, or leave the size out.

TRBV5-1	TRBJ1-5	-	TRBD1	CASSPTGLLSNQPQHF	TGCGCCAGCAGCCCGACAGGGCTCCTTAGCAATCAGCCCCAGCATTTT
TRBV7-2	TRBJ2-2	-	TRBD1	CASSPLRTGWSGELFF	TGTGCCAGCAGCCCCCTAAGGACAGGTTGGAGCGGGGAGCTGTTTTTT
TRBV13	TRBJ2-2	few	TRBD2	CASSLGGDTGELFF	TGTGCCAGCAGCTTGGGGGGGGACACCGGGGAGCTGTTTTTT
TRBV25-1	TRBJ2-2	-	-	CASTSDSVGELFF	TGTGCCAGCACCTCGGACTCTGTCGGGGAGCTGTTTTTT
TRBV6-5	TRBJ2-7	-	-	CASSYTRNYEQYF	TGTGCCAGCAGTTATACGAGAAACTACGAGCAGTACTTC
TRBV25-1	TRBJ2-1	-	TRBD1	CASSGGQARSYNEQFF	TGTGCCAGCAGTGGGGGACAGGCCCGCTCCTACAATGAGCAGTTCTTC
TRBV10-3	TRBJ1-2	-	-	CAIPYTEGPNYGYTF	TGTGCCATCCCCTACACCGAGGGCCCCAACTATGGCTACACCTTC
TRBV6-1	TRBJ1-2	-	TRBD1	CASRTGVYGYTF	TGTGCCAGCAGGACAGGGGTGTACGGCTACACCTTC
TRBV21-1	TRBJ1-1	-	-	CASSTPTVEAFF	TGTGCCAGCAGCACCCCGACAGTAGAAGCTTTCTTT
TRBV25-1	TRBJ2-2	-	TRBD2	CASSSGTNTGELFF	TGTGCCAGCTCCAGCGGGACGAACACCGGGGAGCTGTTTTTT
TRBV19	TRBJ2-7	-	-	CASSIEGSYSYEQYF	TGTGCCAGTAGTATAGAAGGGAGTTACTCCTACGAGCAGTACTTC
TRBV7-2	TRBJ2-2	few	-	CASSPIPPGANTGELFF	TGTGCCAGCAGCCCAATACCCCCAGGGGCGAACACCGGGGAGCTGTTTTTT
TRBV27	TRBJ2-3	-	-	CASSLYRFRTDTQYF	TGTGCCAGCAGTCTTTACAGGTTCCGCACAGATACGCAGTATTTT
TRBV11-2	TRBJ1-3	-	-	CASSTTTGNTIYF	TGTGCCAGCAGCACCACTACTGGAAACACCATATATTTT
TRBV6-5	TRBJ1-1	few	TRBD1	CASSAQGQNTEAFF	TGTGCCAGCAGCGCACAGGGGCAGAACACTGAAGCTTTCTTT
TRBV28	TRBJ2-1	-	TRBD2	CASSSQTSVGEQFF	TGTGCCAGCAGTTCTCAGACTAGCGTGGGAGAGCAGTTCTTC
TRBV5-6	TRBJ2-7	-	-	CASTPWQGFYEQYF	TGTGCCAGCACGCCGTGGCAGGGCTTCTACGAGCAGTACTTC
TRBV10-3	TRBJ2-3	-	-	CAISESSEDTQYF	TGTGCCATCAGTGAGTCCTCAGAAGATACGCAGTATTTT
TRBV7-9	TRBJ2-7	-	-	CASSRQDYEQYF	TGTGCCAGCAGCCGACAGGACTACGAGCAGTACTTC
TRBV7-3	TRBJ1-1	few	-	CASSSEPDSLNTEAFF	TGTGCCAGCAGCTCCGAACCCGACAGCTTGAACACTGAAGCTTTCTTT
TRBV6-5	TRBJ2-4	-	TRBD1	CASSYSGTGDCIQYF	TGTGCCAGCAGTTACTCCGGGACAGGGGATTGCATTCAGTACTTC
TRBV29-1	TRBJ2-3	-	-	CSVEGQGWGTDTQYF	TGCAGCGTTGAGGGGCAGGGGTGGGGGACAGATACGCAGTATTTT
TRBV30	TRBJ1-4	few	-	CAWSAWSANEKLFF	TGTGCCTGGAGTGCGTGGTCAGCTAATGAAAAACTGTTTTTT
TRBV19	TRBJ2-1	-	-	CASSLSSIWSEQFF	TGTGCCAGTAGTTTGTCTAGCATATGGAGTGAGCAGTTCTTC
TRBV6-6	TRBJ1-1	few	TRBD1	CASSRGTGSKNTEAFF	TGTGCCAGCAGTCGCGGGACAGGGTCAAAGAACACTGAAGCTTTCTTT
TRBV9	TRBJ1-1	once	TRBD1	CASSAQGSNTEAFF	TGTGCCAGCAGCGCACAGGGGTCCAACACTGAAGCTTTCTTT
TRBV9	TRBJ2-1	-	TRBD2	CASSPPGLAGVNEQFF	TGTGCCAGCAGCCCCCCCGGACTAGCGGGAGTCAATGAGCAGTTCTTC
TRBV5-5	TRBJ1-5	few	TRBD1	CASTLTGKVAQPQHF	TGTGCCAGCACCCTGACAGGGAAAGTGGCTCAGCCCCAGCATTTT
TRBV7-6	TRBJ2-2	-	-	CASSLLASGELFF	TGTGCCAGCAGCTTACTAGCGAGCGGGGAGCTGTTTTTT
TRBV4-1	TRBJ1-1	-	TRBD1	CASSQRQGSQNTEAFF	TGCGCCAGCAGCCAACGACAGGGAAGCCAGAACACTGAAGCTTTCTTT
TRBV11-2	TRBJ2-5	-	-	CASSFSAGETQYF	TGTGCCAGCAGCTTCTCAGCGGGAGAGACCCAGTACTTC
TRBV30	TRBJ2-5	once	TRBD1	CVWGQGIRSRETQYF	TGTGTCTGGGGACAGGGGATCCGTAGCCGAGAGACCCAGTACTTC
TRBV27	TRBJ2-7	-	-	CASGHGPYEQYF	TGTGCCAGCGGGCATGGGCCCTACGAGCAGTACTTC
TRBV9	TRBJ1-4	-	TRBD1	CASSAVGQEKLFF	TGTGCCAGCAGCGCAGTGGGACAGGAAAAACTGTTTTTT
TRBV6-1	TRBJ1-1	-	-	CASSEYRATNTEAFF	TGTGCCAGCAGTGAGTACAGGGCAACGAACACTGAAGCTTTCTTT
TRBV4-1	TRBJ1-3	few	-	CASSQGLQSRNTIYF	TGCGCCAGCAGCCAAGGGCTACAGTCTAGAAACACCATATATTTT
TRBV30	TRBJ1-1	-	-	CAWSVPEEAFF	TGTGCCTGGAGTGTACCCGAGGAAGCTTTCTTT
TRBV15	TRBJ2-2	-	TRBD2	CATSRAGGGNVLFF	TGTGCCACCAGCAGAGCGGGAGGGGGTAATGTGCTGTTTTTT
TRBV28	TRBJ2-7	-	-	CASSSGTGFYEQYF	TGTGCCAGCAGTTCCGGGACTGGATTTTACGAGCAGTACTTC
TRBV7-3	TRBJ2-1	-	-	CASSYNGEDEQFF	TGTGCCAGCAGCTACAACGGTGAGGATGAGCAGTTCTTC
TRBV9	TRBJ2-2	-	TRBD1	CASSARVQGDTGELFF	TGTGCCAGCAGCGCCAGGGTTCAGGGGGACACCGGGGAGCTGTTTTTT
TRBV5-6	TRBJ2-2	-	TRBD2	CASSFPFAGGPTGELFF	TGTGCCAGCAGCTTCCCCTTTGCGGGAGGGCCTACCGGGGAGCTGTTTTTT
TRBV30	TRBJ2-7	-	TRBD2	CAWSVGGTSGTHEQYF	TGTGCCTGGAGTGTTGGGGGGACTAGCGGGACCCACGAGCAGTACTTC
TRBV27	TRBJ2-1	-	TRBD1	CASSAGGGNFVNEQFF	TGTGCCAGCAGTGCAGGGGGTGGAAACTTTGTCAATGAGCAGTTCTTC
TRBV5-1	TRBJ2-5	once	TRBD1	CASSLGDREETQYF	TGCGCCAGCAGCTTGGGGGACAGGGAGGAGACCCAGTACTTC
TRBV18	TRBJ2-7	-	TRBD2	CASSPASGTFYEQYF	TGTGCCAGCTCACCAGCTAGCGGGACTTTTTACGAGCAGTACTTC